What follows are 7 T cell receptor beta chains derived from one specimen sequenced in a study of blood T cell repertoires in COVID-19. TCRdb's copy holds only in-frame clones and misses some; the assay was immunoSEQ multiplex PCR. The table includes roughly 180,000 clones, roughly 80% detected once. The sequencing sample was made of peripheral blood. The receptors shown here come from a human donor in a cohort sampled during active COVID-19.

This chain uses TRBV13 with TRBJ2-7; perhaps TRBD1 as D (5 bases). CDR1 PRHDT and CDR2 FYEKMQ come from the germline V gene (reference sequence). The V end was cut by 6 bases, the J end by 1 base, with 19 bases between. The CDR3 is 16 residues long. This CDR3 is CASSYGLTAPSYEQYF. Here the CDR3 DNA reads TGTGCCAGCAGTTATGGTCTGACAGCGCCATCCTACGAGCAGTACTTC. The full variable domain, rest sourced from reference TRBV13 and TRBJ2-7, is AAGVIQSPRHLIKEKRETATLKCYPIPRHDTVYWYQQGPGQDPQFLISFYEKMQSDKGSIPDRFSAQQFSDYHSELNMSSLELGDSALYFCASSYGLTAPSYEQYFGPGTRLTVT.

The V call is TRBV5-4, the J call TRBJ1-2; no reliable D call. V shed 0 bases and J shed 8 bases, with 17 bases lying between them. Germline CDR1 is SGHNT and CDR2 is YYREEE (reference sequence). This CDR3 has 15 amino acids. The CDR3 region is CASSLEPGVEGGYTF. The CDR3 DNA follows: TGTGCCAGCAGCTTGGAGCCGGGAGTCGAAGGAGGCTACACCTTC.

This sequence joins TRBV3-1 (or the pseudogene TRBV3-2) and TRBJ2-5, with TRBD2 matching over 9 bases. The CDR3 runs to 14 residues. The V and J ends lost 4 bases and 5 bases, in that order; junction bases with no gene match: 5. Looked up from germline, CDR1 is LGHDT and CDR2 is YNNKEL (reference sequence). CDR3 residues: CASSPSTSGETQYF. The CDR3 DNA is TGTGCCAGCAGCCCGTCGACTAGCGGCGAGACCCAGTACTTC.

This rearrangement joins TRBV5-1 to TRBJ1-6; 8 bases align to TRBD1. The CDR3 is made up of 15 amino acids. V was pared by 2 bases and J by 4 bases, with 2 bases of the junction left unmatched. Per the germline V gene, CDR1 is SGHRS and CDR2 is YFSETQ. CDR3 DNA: TGCGCCAGCAGCTTAACAGGGGGTTATAATTCACCCCTCCACTTT. It yields the protein CASSLTGGYNSPLHF.

The chain links TRBV9 to TRBJ2-2, with D possibly TRBD1 on 5 matching bases. Germline CDR1 SGDLS, CDR2 YYNGEE. V was pared by 2 bases and J by 0 bases, with 17 bases between. This CDR3 has 18 residues. The CDR3 region has the DNA TGTGCCAGCAGCGTGGAAGGGGCCCCATTCGCGAACACCGGGGAGCTGTTTTTT. As protein: CASSVEGAPFANTGELFF. The full variable domain, with the rest looked up from reference TRBV9 and TRBJ2-2, is DSGVTQTPKHLITATGQRVTLRCSPRSGDLSVYWYQQSLDQGLQFLIQYYNGEERAKGNILERFSAQQFPDLHSELNLSSLELGDSALYFCASSVEGAPFANTGELFFGEGSRLTVL.

The gene calls are TRBV6-6 and TRBJ1-5, with unresolved D. From germline, CDR1 is MNHNY and CDR2 SVGAGI (reference sequence). Trimming cost V 5 bases and J 0 bases, with 5 bases left between them. The CDR3 sequence is 13 residues long. CDR3 DNA: TGTGCCAGCAGTGTTAATAGCAATCAGCCCCAGCATTTT. Its translation is CASSVNSNQPQHF.

The chain has TRBV30 and TRBJ1-2; D may be TRBD1 (5 bases). V lost 7 bases, J lost 8 bases, and 20 bases lay in between. CDR3 size: 13 residues. The V gene's germline CDR1 is GTSNPN and CDR2 SVGIG (reference sequence). CDR3 region: CALQVKVGGGYTF. CDR3 coding DNA: TGTGCCTTACAGGTAAAAGTCGGCGGCGGCTACACCTTC.